The next 30 T cell receptor beta chains were all read from a single sample in a study of identical twins (dated by TCRdb to 2016 to 2017). The library came from 5' RACE. The sequencer was an Illumina HiSeq 2000. TCRdb reprocessing: public reads trimmed at Q25 with fastp, clones called with MiXCR, in-frame beta chains kept. Rows are combined by CDR3 protein, so each entry shows the most common genes and DNA. This sample lists about 890,000 distinct CDR3 sequences; 9% to 15% were detected once. Clones ranked in the top ten supply roughly 1.6% of the sample. These data also featured in a second study, about yellow fever vaccine responses in identical twins.

Sequenced input: PBMCs. These receptors came from a woman aged 18-29 years in good health.

At least ten counts were recorded for this clonotype. The rearrangement links TRBV27 to TRBJ2-3; D might be TRBD2 (7 bases). This CDR3 is built from 14 residues. Trimming took 3 bases from V and 6 from J, leaving 13 bases between them. The germline V gene has CDR1 MNHEY and CDR2 SMNVEV (reference sequence). The CDR3 region has the DNA TGTGCCAGCAGTTTTAGGGGGAGGGGTGATACGCAGTATTTT. It yields the protein CASSFRGRGDTQYF.

This clonotype was detected ten times or more. V is TRBV4-1 and J is TRBJ1-6; a possible D gene is TRBD1 (6 bases). CDR1 MGHRA and CDR2 YSYEKL come from the germline V gene. The CDR3 contains 16 residues. The V and J ends lost 3 bases and 6 bases respectively, with 15 bases between them. CDR3 sequence: CASSQPGQALNSPLHF. For the CDR3, the DNA is TGCGCCAGCAGCCAGCCGGGACAAGCTCTTAATTCACCCCTCCACTTT.

V usage is TRBV20-1 and J usage is TRBJ2-5, with D possibly being TRBD1 or TRBD2 (6 bases each). The CDR3 is 14 amino acids. Trimming shortened V by 5 bases and J by 4 bases, and 17 bases separated the two germline ends. CDR1 is DFQATT and CDR2 is SNEGSKA in the germline V gene (reference sequence). CDR3 sequence (DNA): TGCAGTGCTGACGGGGGCGTAATAGGAGAGACCCAGTACTTC. It codes for CSADGGVIGETQYF.

Only a few counts were recorded for this clonotype. The chain has TRBV6-4 and TRBJ2-3; 7 bases fit TRBD1. Germline CDR1 reads MRHNA; CDR2 reads SNTAGT. With 10 bases clipped from V and 7 bases from J, the junction kept 17 bases outside the gene matches. CDR3 length equals 15 residues. In DNA, the CDR3 is TGTGCCACCAAAGGGGGCTCCGGTAACAGCAATACGCAGTATTTT. It codes for CATKGGSGNSNTQYF.

The genes are TRBV11-3 and TRBJ1-1, with D possibly TRBD1 on 5 matching bases. The V and J ends lost 3 bases and 7 bases respectively, with 15 bases between them. Germline CDR1 reads SGHNT; CDR2 reads YENEEA. The CDR3 covers 14 residues. The CDR3 DNA reads TGTGCCAGCAGCTTCACGGCGGGGGAGGGTGAAGCTTTCTTT. Its protein is CASSFTAGEGEAFF.

This clonotype was picked up a small number of times. The chain uses TRBV5-1 and TRBJ2-7; D is ambiguous. V was pared by 1 base and J by 1 base, with 12 bases between. The CDR3 covers 15 residues. CDR1 SGHRS and CDR2 YFSETQ come from the germline V gene. CDR3 coding DNA: TGCGCCAGCAGCTTGATGGGTTCTGGGTCCTACGAGCAGTACTTC. The encoded protein is CASSLMGSGSYEQYF. Using reference TRBV5-1 and TRBJ2-7 for the parts outside the CDR3, the full variable domain is KAGVTQTPRYLIKTRGQQVTLSCSPISGHRSVSWYQQTPGQGLQFLFEYFSETQRNKGNFPGRFSGRQFSNSRSEMNVSTLELGDSALYLCASSLMGSGSYEQYFGPGTRLTVT.

In this sample, this clonotype turned up a few times. The genes are TRBV25-1 and TRBJ1-2, with D tentatively TRBD1 (5 bases). Germline V lookup: CDR1 MGHDK, CDR2 SYGVNS. This CDR3 is built from 13 residues. V lost 1 base, J lost 4 bases, and 7 bases lay in between. CDR3 loop: CASSESGGYGYTF. The CDR3 nucleotides are TGTGCCAGCAGTGAATCGGGGGGCTATGGCTACACCTTC.

The CDR3 DNA follows: TGTGCCAGCAGCTACGCGGGACTAGCGACGACCGGGGAGCTGTTTTTT. As protein: CASSYAGLATTGELFF. The chain employs TRBV5-6 and TRBJ2-2; 10 bases line up with TRBD2. The CDR3 contains 16 residues. Germline V gene lookup returns CDR1 SGHDT and CDR2 YYEEEE. The V gene end was trimmed by 3 bases and the J gene end by 5 bases; junction bases not matched to a gene: 7.

This clonotype was detected ten times or more. This chain joins TRBV18 and TRBJ2-1; 7 nucleotides match TRBD2. Trimming took 3 bases from V and 8 from J; bases not matched to a gene: 10. The CDR3 totals 15 residues. Germline-derived CDR1 and CDR2 are KGHSH and LQKENI. CDR3 sequence: CASSPGLPLTDEQFF. The CDR3 DNA is TGTGCCAGCTCACCGGGACTACCTCTTACTGATGAGCAGTTCTTC.

This clonotype was found many times. The CDR3 DNA follows: TGCGCCAGCAGCAACAGACTGGATGAGCAGTTCTTC. Its translation: CASSNRLDEQFF. The V and J genes are TRBV5-1 and TRBJ2-1; D unresolved. The V gene's germline CDR1 is SGHRS and CDR2 YFSETQ. This CDR3 is 12 amino acids long. V shed 4 bases and J shed 8 bases, with 10 bases lying between them.

The chain recombines TRBV19 with TRBJ2-2; 10 positions agree with TRBD2. Germline V gene data show CDR1 as LNHDA and CDR2 as SQIVND (reference sequence). Unmatched junction bases numbered 6, after V lost 6 bases and J lost 5 bases. CDR3 length: 15 amino acids. CDR3 DNA sequence: TGTGCCAGTAGATGGGGACTAGCGCAGACCGGGGAGCTGTTTTTT. Residues: CASRWGLAQTGELFF.

In this sample, this clonotype turned up a few times. The genes are TRBV6-1 and TRBJ1-5, with 9 bases aligning to TRBD1. The trim removed 8 bases at V and 6 bases at J, leaving 11 bases unmatched. The CDR3 runs to 15 residues. Germline CDR1 reads MNHNS; CDR2 reads SASEGT. The DNA of the CDR3 is TGTGCCAGCGGGGTGGACAGGGGAGTGGGTCAGCCCCAGCATTTT. Its translation is CASGVDRGVGQPQHF.

Ten or more counts support this clonotype. The J gene is TRBJ1-5, the V gene TRBV12-5; D is uncertain. Germline V lookup: CDR1 LGHNT, CDR2 FRNRAP. The CDR3 covers 14 residues. Trimming stripped 5 bases from V and 0 bases from J, with 8 bases between. The CDR3 DNA reads as TGTGCTAGTGGTCCATCGGTTAGCAATCAGCCCCAGCATTTT. This sequence encodes CASGPSVSNQPQHF.

This clonotype was counted at least ten times. The V gene is TRBV7-9, the J gene TRBJ2-2; D not certain. This CDR3 has 13 amino acids. Germline CDR1 and CDR2: SEHNR and FQNEAQ (reference sequence). Trimming took off 5 bases at V and 6 bases at J, with 10 bases between the two ends. The CDR3 DNA reads TGTGCCAGCAGCCAGGACCCATCCGGGGAGCTGTTTTTT. It codes for CASSQDPSGELFF.

The table lists this clonotype with a few counts. The V and J genes are TRBV4-1 and TRBJ2-5; D remains ambiguous. V lost 1 base to trimming and J lost 4 bases, with 13 bases between them. The CDR3 is 15 residues long. Germline V gene sequence: CDR1 MGHRA, CDR2 YSYEKL. The CDR3 DNA reads as TGCGCCAGCAGCCAAGGTCCCCCAGCAGGAGAGACCCAGTACTTC. Protein: CASSQGPPAGETQYF.

This clonotype appeared a few times. The chain couples TRBV4-2 to TRBJ2-5; possible D gene TRBD1, 5 bases. Trimming stripped 0 bases from V and 1 base from J, with 6 bases between. The germline CDR1 and CDR2 sequences are LGHNA and YNFKEQ. The CDR3 contains 14 residues. CDR3 amino acids: CASSQEGAQETQYF. In DNA, the CDR3 is TGTGCCAGCAGCCAAGAAGGGGCCCAAGAGACCCAGTACTTC.

The rearrangement links TRBV20-1 to TRBJ1-5; D is unresolved. This CDR3 spans 15 amino acids. V lost 5 bases to trimming and J lost 0 bases, with 14 bases between them. Germline CDR1 reads DFQATT; CDR2 reads SNEGSKA (reference sequence). DNA for the CDR3: TGCAGTGCTTTAGATGGGCACTTTAGCAATCAGCCCCAGCATTTT. The encoded protein is CSALDGHFSNQPQHF.

The chain has TRBV28 and TRBJ2-1; 9 positions match TRBD2. The CDR3 covers 14 residues. Germline loops: CDR1 MDHEN, CDR2 SYDVKM. The junction had 7 bases not matched to a gene; V was cut back by 8 bases and J by 5 bases. CDR3 nucleotides: TGTGCCAGCCTTCCTGCGGGAGGGCACAATGAGCAGTTCTTC. This encodes CASLPAGGHNEQFF.

V and J are TRBV20-1 and TRBJ2-1, with no clear D. Trimming took 6 bases from V and 9 from J, leaving 15 bases between them. The CDR3 is 12 residues long. Germline assignment: CDR1 DFQATT and CDR2 SNEGSKA (reference sequence). CDR3 nucleotide sequence: TGCAGTGCCATGCCACTTTTGGGTGAGCAGTTCTTC. This sequence encodes CSAMPLLGEQFF.

In its sample, this clonotype was seen a few times. This rearrangement joins TRBV6-1 to TRBJ1-1, with 9 bases identical to TRBD1. The CDR3 length is 16 residues. The V gene end was trimmed by 4 bases and the J gene end by 4 bases; junction bases not matched to a gene: 10. Germline CDR1 reads MNHNS; CDR2 reads SASEGT. The CDR3 DNA reads TGTGCCAGCAGTGGGGGGACAGGGTTGAGATCCACTGAAGCTTTCTTT. Translating it yields CASSGGTGLRSTEAFF.

This sequence joins TRBV6-5 and TRBJ2-3, with 9 bases lining up with TRBD1. Germline CDR1 MNHEY, CDR2 SVGAGI. This CDR3 is 16 amino acids long. V trimming: 0 bases; J trimming: 4 bases; junction bases outside the gene matches: 5. CDR3 protein: CASSYSTGGGSDTQYF. CDR3 bases: TGTGCCAGCAGTTACTCAACAGGGGGCGGTTCAGATACGCAGTATTTT.

This chain connects TRBV12-3 or TRBV12-4 to TRBJ2-3; D may match TRBD1 or TRBD2 (5 bases each). This CDR3 has 15 residues. V lost 7 bases, J lost 4 bases, and 18 bases lay in between. DNA of the CDR3: TGTGCCAGCATGGGGGATGGTGGAGTACCAGATACGCAGTATTTT. This gives the protein CASMGDGGVPDTQYF.

The gene calls are TRBV5-1 and TRBJ2-5; maybe TRBD2 (6 bases). Trimming removed 0 bases from V and 3 bases from J, with 15 bases in between. From germline, CDR1 is SGHRS and CDR2 YFSETQ. The CDR3 runs to 16 residues. This CDR3 reads CASSLVVAAPKETQYF. The CDR3 nucleotides are TGCGCCAGCAGCTTGGTAGTAGCGGCCCCCAAAGAGACCCAGTACTTC.

In its sample, this clonotype was seen a few times. V gene TRBV7-9 combines with J gene TRBJ1-2, with D perhaps TRBD1 (6 bases). Germline V lookup: CDR1 SEHNR, CDR2 FQNEAQ (reference sequence). There are 17 residues in the CDR3. Trimming removed 1 base at V and 4 bases at J, with 19 bases between. The CDR3 nucleotides are TGTGCCAGCAGCTTAGGACAGGTGGAGGGACCATTCTATGGCTACACCTTC. It yields the protein CASSLGQVEGPFYGYTF.

This clonotype was observed a few times. The V and J genes are TRBV12-3 or TRBV12-4 and TRBJ2-1, with D tentatively TRBD2 (5 bases). V dropped 6 bases and J dropped 6 bases, with 15 bases sitting between them. The CDR3 spans 14 residues. As DNA, the CDR3 is TGTGCCAGCAGCCCGGCGGACTGGGCCAATGAGCAGTTCTTC. This gives the protein CASSPADWANEQFF.

The chain is built from TRBV6-1 and TRBJ2-1; 11 bases map to TRBD2. This CDR3 contains 15 residues. V shed 8 bases and J 4 bases; nucleotides not matched to a gene: 7. Per germline, CDR1 MNHNS and CDR2 SASEGT. CDR3: CASLPGTSGYNEQFF. Written as DNA, the CDR3 is TGTGCCAGCCTACCTGGGACTAGCGGATACAATGAGCAGTTCTTC.

This clonotype was recorded many times. The chain employs TRBV9 and TRBJ2-1, with 9 nucleotides matching TRBD2. Trimming removed 3 bases from V and 2 bases from J; junction bases left unmatched: 6. Germline V lookup: CDR1 SGDLS, CDR2 YYNGEE. CDR3 length: 16 amino acids. The CDR3 spells CASSAIGGGAYNEQFF. The CDR3 bases are TGTGCCAGCAGCGCCATAGGCGGGGGGGCCTACAATGAGCAGTTCTTC.

This clonotype was observed a handful of times. This chain joins TRBV5-1 and TRBJ2-3; 8 nucleotides line up with TRBD2. CDR1 SGHRS and CDR2 YFSETQ come from the germline V gene. The CDR3 sequence is 17 residues long. V shed 0 bases, J shed 3 bases, and the junction held 9 bases outside the gene matches. The CDR3 DNA is TGCGCCAGCAGCTTGGCGAGCGGGGGCTCCGGTACAGATACGCAGTATTTT. It is translated as CASSLASGGSGTDTQYF. The entire variable domain, with the rest obtained from reference TRBV5-1 and TRBJ2-3, is as follows: KAGVTQTPRYLIKTRGQQVTLSCSPISGHRSVSWYQQTPGQGLQFLFEYFSETQRNKGNFPGRFSGRQFSNSRSEMNVSTLELGDSALYLCASSLASGGSGTDTQYFGPGTRLTVL.

This clonotype was recorded a few times. The chain links TRBV13 to TRBJ1-1; D is unclear. The CDR3 length is 12 residues. Germline lookup yields CDR1 PRHDT and CDR2 FYEKMQ (reference sequence). V was pared by 5 bases and J by 8 bases, with 12 bases between. CDR3 in DNA: TGTGCCAGCAGCCTGAGTGGCCGAGAAGCTTTCTTT. Its translation: CASSLSGREAFF.

This clonotype has only a few counts. This CDR3 reads CASSPPRTGEQDTQYF. The CDR3 bases are TGTGCCAGCAGCCCCCCCCGGACAGGGGAACAAGATACGCAGTATTTT. This chain uses TRBV3-1 with TRBJ2-3, with TRBD1 identical over 9 bases. The CDR3 extends over 16 amino acids. Germline V CDR1 and CDR2: LGHDT, YNNKEL (reference sequence). Trimming took 4 bases from V and 5 from J; bases not matched to a gene: 10.